These 6 T cell receptor beta chains were all obtained from the same sample, sequenced in a study of cytomegalovirus exposure and HLA in healthy donors. Researchers ran the PCR with 60 Vbeta and 13 Jbeta primers. The method was immunoSEQ multiplex PCR; TCRdb's version includes in-frame clones alone and lacks a portion of them. The sample records approximately 100,000 clones, roughly three quarters being singletons. The sequencing sample was made of PBMCs. The source of these receptors is a woman between 40 and 50 years old in good health and CMV-seronegative.

This sequence joins TRBV27 and TRBJ2-3; 9 bases map to TRBD2. The junction had 18 bases not matched to a gene; V was cut back by 5 bases and J by 0 bases. Germline assignment: CDR1 MNHEY and CDR2 SMNVEV (reference sequence). The CDR3 totals 20 residues. For the CDR3, the DNA is TGTGCCAGCAGTCCGACCAGGCCCCCAGCGGGGGGTACTAGCACAGATACGCAGTATTTT. Residues: CASSPTRPPAGGTSTDTQYF.

CDR3 amino acids: CASSRTGGDQPQHF. The DNA for the CDR3 is TGTGCCAGCAGCCGAACAGGGGGCGATCAGCCCCAGCATTTT. V usage is TRBV7-9 and J usage is TRBJ1-5, with TRBD1 matching 9 bases. Germline V gene lookup returns CDR1 SEHNR and CDR2 FQNEAQ (reference sequence). The junction had 4 bases not matched to a gene; V was cut back by 5 bases and J by 5 bases. The CDR3 loop spans 14 amino acids. The whole variable domain, filled in from reference TRBV7-9 and TRBJ1-5, reads DTGVSQNPRHKITKRGQNVTFRCDPISEHNRLYWYRQTLGQGPEFLTYFQNEAQLEKSRLLSDRFSAERPKGSFSTLEIQRTEQGDSAMYLCASSRTGGDQPQHFGDGTRLSIL.

The chain is built from TRBV6-1 and TRBJ2-2; 9 bases line up with TRBD1. CDR1 is MNHNS, CDR2 SASEGT, per germline. The trim removed 8 bases at V and 7 bases at J, leaving 11 bases unmatched. CDR3 length equals 15 residues. The CDR3 protein is CASLGDRAGGGELFF. For the CDR3, the DNA is TGTGCCAGCCTGGGGGACAGGGCGGGCGGCGGGGAGCTGTTTTTT.

The chain recombines TRBV7-9 with TRBJ1-5, with 8 nucleotides matching TRBD1. J gave up 1 base and V 4 bases, and 6 bases lay outside the gene matches. Germline values: CDR1 SEHNR, CDR2 FQNEAQ (reference sequence). This CDR3 has 16 residues. CDR3 DNA: TGTGCCAGCAGCTCAGCGACAGGGGCCAGCAATCAGCCCCAGCATTTT. Residues: CASSSATGASNQPQHF. The whole variable domain, remainder taken from reference TRBV7-9 and TRBJ1-5, is DTGVSQNPRHKITKRGQNVTFRCDPISEHNRLYWYRQTLGQGPEFLTYFQNEAQLEKSRLLSDRFSAERPKGSFSTLEIQRTEQGDSAMYLCASSSATGASNQPQHFGDGTRLSIL.

As DNA, the CDR3 is TGTGCCAGCAGCTTGGGGCAGTACCTTAGCACAGATACGCAGTATTTT. It yields the protein CASSLGQYLSTDTQYF. V is TRBV11-1 and J is TRBJ2-3; perhaps TRBD1 as D (5 bases). From germline, CDR1 is SGHAT and CDR2 FQDESV (reference sequence). V lost 3 bases, J lost 0 bases, and 13 bases lay in between. CDR3 size: 16 residues.

The chain couples TRBV2 to TRBJ1-2, with 11 bases matching TRBD1. The V segment lost 2 bases and the J segment 6 bases; nucleotides outside the gene matches: 5. Germline V gives CDR1 SNHLY, CDR2 FYNNEI. CDR3 length equals 15 residues. For the CDR3, the DNA is TGTGCCAGCAGTGAACGGGGACAGGGGGATCATGGCTACACCTTC. It is translated as CASSERGQGDHGYTF.